This T cell receptor (beta chain) was identified during a study of T cell responses to AZD1222 COVID-19 vaccine. In its sample, this clone was seen once. Its antigen remains unidentified. Libraries were prepared by immunoSEQ multiplex PCR; TCRdb keeps only in-frame clonotypes and omits some of them. The sample yields approximately 150,000 clones, 87% seen once. Study-level findings and limits: An increase in Spike-specific TCR breadth and depth was observed after two AZD1222 doses. Donors were mostly white British, more females; clonal diversity possibly underestimated.

V was trimmed by 0 bases and J by 0 bases, leaving 12 bases between them. The germline V gene has CDR1 SGHTA and CDR2 FQGNSA. The CDR3 consists of 17 residues. The source is an adult who received the AZD1222 COVID-19 vaccine. This chain connects TRBV7-2 to TRBJ1-5; TRBD1 might be the D (6 bases). Sequencing was performed on peripheral blood, taken 28 days after the second AZD1222 dose. CDR3 bases: TGTGCCAGCAGCTTAGCCCCCCGGACAGTTAGCAATCAGCCCCAGCATTTT. Protein sequence: CASSLAPRTVSNQPQHF.